This TCR beta chain was identified during a study of shared clonotypes between healthy human individuals (dated by TCRdb to the early 2020s). Regarding the study in general: Three men and a couple of women, aged 18 to 49 years, made up the cohort. Blood TCR repertoires of about 5 healthy adults were deeply sequenced to estimate repertoire size and the extent of clonotype sharing between individuals. To increase sequencing depth and limit assay-specific biases, TCR repertoire library preparation and sequencing were carried out by different laboratories using diverse techniques. Per donor, leukapheresis produced somewhere between about 0.9 and 9.5 billion PBMCs. Per donor, three plates each were used for CD4 naive and CD4 memory, two for CD8 naive, and one for CD8 memory.

The donors were healthy, HIV-negative adults with no recently reported acute infections or vaccinations. Only Caucasian adults living in Nashville, Tennessee, USA were represented among the donors. The CD8 memory samples were a combination of magnetically selected CD45RO+ cells and CCR7-negative CD45RA+ effector memory (TemRA) cells. After blood collection by leukapheresis, PBMCs were isolated using Ficoll-Histopaque density gradient centrifugation and then cryopreserved in the vapor phase of liquid nitrogen. Analytical flow cytometry was used to check the purity and quantity of each magnetically sorted T cell population. Genomic DNA was isolated from every sorted fraction and measured by UV absorbance on a Nanodrop 2000c. Details on this clone: Its specific antigen is unknown. Nothing much larger sits one base from this clone, and base qualities are not available.

Findings and caveats that apply to the study as a whole: Because the study included only a small number of donors, the genetic and exposure-history diversity represented was limited. Even with the large sequencing depth, rarefaction of the sorted-subset datasets indicated that sequencing was incomplete. Compared with non-shared clonotypes, clonotypes shared by all four sorted-subset donors had higher generation probabilities. Based on pairwise subsampling, the degree of clonotype sharing among donors was expected to be affected by sequencing depth. Sampling was restricted to blood, and TCR repertoires in tissues likely differ from the TCR repertoires found in blood. When a handful of donors were compared, the shared fraction of clonotypes was around 5% for naive CD4, 3% to 4% for naive CD8, roughly 2.5% for memory CD4, and 0.35% to 0.5% for memory CD8. Larger estimated clonotype richness was generally found for naive subsets than for memory subsets.

TCR CDR3 regions were amplified from genomic DNA by multiplex PCR using the deep immunoSEQ assay. Extracted genomic DNA from each cell subset was distributed evenly across all wells of several immunoSEQ 96-well plates, and each plate was treated as a replicate. For sorted subsets, about 0.2 ug genomic DNA, equal to tens of thousands of T cell genomes, was loaded into each replicate PCR. The purified libraries were quantified using a Qubit 3.0 fluorometer, sized with a Bioanalyzer 2100, and then quantified again using the KAPA Library Quantification kit. Every immunoSEQ 96-well plate was sequenced on a dedicated single-read 150-cycle Illumina NextSeq 550 flow cell. The study's own analysis went as follows. Because the immunoSEQ output included only junctional sequences and no quality scores, the filtering could not be the same as the filtering used for full-length reads. To assign V/J genes and CDR3, sequences were annotated against IMGT germline references using PyIR, a Python wrapper for IgBLAST v1.9. Any read was removed if the V/J assignment was weak (E-value above 1e-6), the CDR3 was missing, or the read contained stop codons, out-of-frame junctions, or ambiguous translated residues. V3J clonotypes were defined as sequences sharing an identical inferred V gene, J gene, and CDR3 amino acid sequence. The percentage overlap between two repertoires was calculated by dividing the number of shared unique clonotypes by the size of the smaller repertoire. Richness of each repertoire was evaluated using RTK rarefaction, the Chao1 estimator, and Recon v2.1 estimates of unobserved clonotypes. Generation probabilities were computed with OLGA for all TCRbeta clonotypes obtained by the gDNA method from several donors. TCRdb holds this immuneACCESS table with in-frame rearrangements only. Some clones are missing; in checked studies, unresolved V genes explain under half, and the rest has no known cause. Clonal size and the V and J genes are those of that table, whereas D and trimming came from the DNA. This sample holds about 320,000 clones; 80% to 90% were observed only once. The ten top clones hold roughly 17% of the sample.

Relative to germline, V is missing 8 bases and J is missing 5 bases, with 10 bases of the junction outside any gene match. Taken from cysteine to phenylalanine, the CDR3 has 14 residues. Only CDR3 DNA is held: 42 bases, read in frame from base 1. From the germline V gene, CDR1 is MNHNS and CDR2 is SASEGT. This receptor was identified in a man aged 18 to 35 in good health. The receptor chain draws on TRBV6-1 and TRBJ2-7, and TRBD1 matches 9 of the central bases. Sequencing was done on a sample of memory CD8+ T cells sorted from blood. The sample's cell subset or site label, in plain terms: CD45RO+ cells pooled with CCR7-negative TemRA cells. The CDR3 loop reads CASCRDREWNEQYF. The DNA sequence reads TGTGCCAGCTGCCGGGACAGGGAATGGAACGAGCAGTACTTC.